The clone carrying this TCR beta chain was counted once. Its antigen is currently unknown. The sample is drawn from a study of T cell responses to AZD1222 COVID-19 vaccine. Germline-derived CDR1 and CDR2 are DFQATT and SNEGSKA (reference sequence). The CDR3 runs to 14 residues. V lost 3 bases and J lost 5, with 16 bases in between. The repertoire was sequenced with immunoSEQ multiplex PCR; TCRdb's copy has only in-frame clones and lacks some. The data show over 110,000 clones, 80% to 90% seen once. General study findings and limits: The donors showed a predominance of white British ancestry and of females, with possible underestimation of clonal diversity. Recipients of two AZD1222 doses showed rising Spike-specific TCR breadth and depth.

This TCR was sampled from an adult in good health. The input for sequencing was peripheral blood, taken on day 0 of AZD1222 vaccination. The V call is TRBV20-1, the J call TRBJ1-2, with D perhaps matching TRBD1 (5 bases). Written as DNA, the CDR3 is TGCAGTGCTAGTCTAGACAGCTCTGCTTATGGCTACACCTTC. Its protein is CSASLDSSAYGYTF.